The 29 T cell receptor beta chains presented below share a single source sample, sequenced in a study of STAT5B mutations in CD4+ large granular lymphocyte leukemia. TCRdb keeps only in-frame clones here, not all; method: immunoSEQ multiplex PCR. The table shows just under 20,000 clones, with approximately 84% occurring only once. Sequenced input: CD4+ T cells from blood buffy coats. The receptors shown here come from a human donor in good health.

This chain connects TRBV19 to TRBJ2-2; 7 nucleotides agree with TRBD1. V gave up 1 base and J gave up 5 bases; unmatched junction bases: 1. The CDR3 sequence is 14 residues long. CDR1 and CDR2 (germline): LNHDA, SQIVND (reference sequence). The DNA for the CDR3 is TGTGCCAGTAGTATAGGACAGGGTACCGGGGAGCTGTTTTTT. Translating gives CASSIGQGTGELFF.

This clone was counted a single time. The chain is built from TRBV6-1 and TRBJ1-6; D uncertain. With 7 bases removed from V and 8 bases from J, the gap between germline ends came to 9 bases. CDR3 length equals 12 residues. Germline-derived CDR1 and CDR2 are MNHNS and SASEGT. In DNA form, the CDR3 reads TGTGCCAGCAATAAGGCGGATTCACCCCTCCACTTT. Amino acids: CASNKADSPLHF.

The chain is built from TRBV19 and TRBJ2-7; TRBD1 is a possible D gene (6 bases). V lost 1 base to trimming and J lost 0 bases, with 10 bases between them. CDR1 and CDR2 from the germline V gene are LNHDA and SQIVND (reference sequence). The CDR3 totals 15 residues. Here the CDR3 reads CASSIGRTASYEQYF. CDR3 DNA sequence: TGTGCCAGTAGTATAGGGCGGACAGCCTCCTACGAGCAGTACTTC.

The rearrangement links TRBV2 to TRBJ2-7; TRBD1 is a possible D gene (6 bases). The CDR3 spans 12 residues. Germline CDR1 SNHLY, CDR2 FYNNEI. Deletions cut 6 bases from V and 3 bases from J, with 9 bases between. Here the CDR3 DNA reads TGTGCCAGCAGGGAGGACAGCTACGAGCAGTACTTC. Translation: CASREDSYEQYF.

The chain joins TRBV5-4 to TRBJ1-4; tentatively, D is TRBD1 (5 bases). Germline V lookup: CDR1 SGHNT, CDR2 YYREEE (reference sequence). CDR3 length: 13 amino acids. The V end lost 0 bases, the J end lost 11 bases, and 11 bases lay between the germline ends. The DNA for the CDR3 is TGTGCCAGCAGCTTGGAATCGGGGGAGAAACTGTTTTTT. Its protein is CASSLESGEKLFF.

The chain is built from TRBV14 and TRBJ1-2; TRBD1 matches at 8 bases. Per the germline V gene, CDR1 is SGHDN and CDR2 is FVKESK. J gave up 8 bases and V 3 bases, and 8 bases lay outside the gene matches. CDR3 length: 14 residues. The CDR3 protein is CASSHRTGTGGYTF. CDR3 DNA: TGTGCCAGCAGCCACAGGACAGGGACGGGAGGCTACACCTTC.

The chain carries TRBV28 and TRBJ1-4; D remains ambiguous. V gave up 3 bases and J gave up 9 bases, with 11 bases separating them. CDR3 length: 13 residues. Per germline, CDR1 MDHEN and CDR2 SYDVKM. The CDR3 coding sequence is TGTGCCAGCAGTTTTGAGACCTTCAAAAAACTGTTTTTT. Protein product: CASSFETFKKLFF.

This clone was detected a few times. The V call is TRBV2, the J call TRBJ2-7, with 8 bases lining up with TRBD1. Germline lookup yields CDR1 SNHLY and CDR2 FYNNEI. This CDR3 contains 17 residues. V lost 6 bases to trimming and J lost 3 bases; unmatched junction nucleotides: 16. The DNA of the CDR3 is TGTGCCAGCAGGTTTAGGTCGATAGGGACAGGATACTACGAGCAGTACTTC. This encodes CASRFRSIGTGYYEQYF.

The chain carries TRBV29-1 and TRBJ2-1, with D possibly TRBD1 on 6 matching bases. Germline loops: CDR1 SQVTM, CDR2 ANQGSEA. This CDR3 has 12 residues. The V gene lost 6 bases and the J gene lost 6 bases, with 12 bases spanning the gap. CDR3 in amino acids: CSVDLGGNEQFF. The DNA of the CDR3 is TGCAGCGTCGACTTAGGGGGCAATGAGCAGTTCTTC.

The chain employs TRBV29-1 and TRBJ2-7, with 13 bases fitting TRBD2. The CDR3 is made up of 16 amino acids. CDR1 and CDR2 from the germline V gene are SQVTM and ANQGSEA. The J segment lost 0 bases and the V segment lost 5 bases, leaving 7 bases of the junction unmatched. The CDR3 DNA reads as TGCAGCGTTTATGGACTAGCGGGGGTGAGCTCCTACGAGCAGTACTTC. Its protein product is CSVYGLAGVSSYEQYF.

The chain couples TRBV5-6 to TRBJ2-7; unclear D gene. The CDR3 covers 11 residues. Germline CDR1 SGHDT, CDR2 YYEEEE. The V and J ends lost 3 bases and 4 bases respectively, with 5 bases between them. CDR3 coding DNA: TGTGCCAGCAGCTCCGTTTACGAGCAGTACTTC. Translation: CASSSVYEQYF.

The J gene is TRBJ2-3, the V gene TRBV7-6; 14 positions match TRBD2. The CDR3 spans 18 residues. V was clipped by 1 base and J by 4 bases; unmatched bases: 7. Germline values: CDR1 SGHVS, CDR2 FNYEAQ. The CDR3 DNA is TGTGCCAGCAGCTTAGGACTAGCGGGAGGGACGGGGGCAGATACGCAGTATTTT. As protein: CASSLGLAGGTGADTQYF.

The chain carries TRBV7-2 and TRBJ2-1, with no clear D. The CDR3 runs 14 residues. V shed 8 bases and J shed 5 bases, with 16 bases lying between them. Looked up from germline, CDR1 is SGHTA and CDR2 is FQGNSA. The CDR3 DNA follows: TGTGCCAGCCCCCGGGCTAGATGGGACAATGAGCAGTTCTTC. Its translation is CASPRARWDNEQFF.

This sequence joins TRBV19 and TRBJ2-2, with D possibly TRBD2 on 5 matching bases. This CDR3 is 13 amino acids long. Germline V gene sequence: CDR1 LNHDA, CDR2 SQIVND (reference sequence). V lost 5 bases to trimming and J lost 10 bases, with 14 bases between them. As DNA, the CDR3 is TGTGCCAGTAGTCGGAATCGGGAAGTGGAGCTGTTTTTT. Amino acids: CASSRNREVELFF.

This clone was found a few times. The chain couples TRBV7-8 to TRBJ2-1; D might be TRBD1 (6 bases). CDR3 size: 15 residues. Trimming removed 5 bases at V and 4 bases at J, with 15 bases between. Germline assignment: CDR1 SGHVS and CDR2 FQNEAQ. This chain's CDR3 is CASSRHRDKYNEQFF. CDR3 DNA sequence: TGTGCCAGCAGCCGCCACCGGGACAAGTACAATGAGCAGTTCTTC.

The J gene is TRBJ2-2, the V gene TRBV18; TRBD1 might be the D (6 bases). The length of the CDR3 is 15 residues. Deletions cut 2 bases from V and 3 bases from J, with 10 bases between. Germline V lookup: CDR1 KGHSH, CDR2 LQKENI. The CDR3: CASSPRTEHTGELFF. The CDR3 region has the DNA TGTGCCAGCTCACCAAGGACAGAGCACACCGGGGAGCTGTTTTTT.

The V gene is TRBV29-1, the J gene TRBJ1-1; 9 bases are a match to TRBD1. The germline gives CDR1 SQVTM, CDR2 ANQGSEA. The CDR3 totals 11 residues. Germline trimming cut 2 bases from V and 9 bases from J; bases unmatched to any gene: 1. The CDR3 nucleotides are TGCAGCGTTGAAAACAGGGGGCAAGCTTTCTTT. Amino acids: CSVENRGQAFF.

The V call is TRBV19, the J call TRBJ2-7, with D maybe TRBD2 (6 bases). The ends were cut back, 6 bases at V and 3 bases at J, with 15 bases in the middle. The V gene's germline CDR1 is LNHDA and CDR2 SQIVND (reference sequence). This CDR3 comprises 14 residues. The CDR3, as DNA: TGTGCCAGTAGCGGGACTGGCAACGGCTACGAGCAGTACTTC. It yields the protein CASSGTGNGYEQYF.

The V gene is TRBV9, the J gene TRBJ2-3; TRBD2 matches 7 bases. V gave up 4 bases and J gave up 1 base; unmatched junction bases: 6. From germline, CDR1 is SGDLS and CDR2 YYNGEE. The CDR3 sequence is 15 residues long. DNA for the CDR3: TGTGCCAGCAGCTCAGCGGGGCGGCGCACAGATACGCAGTATTTT. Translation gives CASSSAGRRTDTQYF.

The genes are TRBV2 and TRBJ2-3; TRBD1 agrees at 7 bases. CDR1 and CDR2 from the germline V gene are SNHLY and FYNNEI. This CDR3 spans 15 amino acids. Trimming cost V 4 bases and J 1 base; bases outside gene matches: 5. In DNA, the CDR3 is TGTGCCAGCAGTGCCGACAGGGTTGGCACAGATACGCAGTATTTT. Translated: CASSADRVGTDTQYF.

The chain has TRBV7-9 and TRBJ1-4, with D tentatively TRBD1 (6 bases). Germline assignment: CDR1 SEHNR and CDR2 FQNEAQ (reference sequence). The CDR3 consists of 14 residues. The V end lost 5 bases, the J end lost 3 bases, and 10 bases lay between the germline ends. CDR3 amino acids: CASSIHRANEKLFF. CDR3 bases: TGTGCCAGCAGCATCCACAGGGCTAATGAAAAACTGTTTTTT.

CDR3 sequence reads: CASSSGTSGRDEQFF. CDR3 DNA: TGTGCCAGCAGTTCCGGGACTAGCGGGCGCGATGAGCAGTTCTTC. The chain recombines TRBV14 with TRBJ2-1; TRBD2 aligns across 12 bases. This CDR3 is built from 15 residues. V lost 6 bases and J lost 8; bases outside the gene matches: 8. Germline V lookup: CDR1 SGHDN, CDR2 FVKESK.

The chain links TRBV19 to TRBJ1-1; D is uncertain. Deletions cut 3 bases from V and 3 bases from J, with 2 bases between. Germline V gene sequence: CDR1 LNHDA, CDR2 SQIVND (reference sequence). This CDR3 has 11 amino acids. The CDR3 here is CASSIYTEAFF. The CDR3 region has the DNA TGTGCCAGTAGTATTTACACTGAAGCTTTCTTT.

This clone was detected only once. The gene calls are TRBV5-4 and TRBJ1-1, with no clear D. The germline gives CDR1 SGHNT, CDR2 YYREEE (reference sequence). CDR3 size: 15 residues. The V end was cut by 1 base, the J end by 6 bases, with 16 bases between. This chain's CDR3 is CASSLNPGDGAEAFF. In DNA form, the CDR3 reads TGTGCCAGCAGCTTGAACCCCGGTGACGGGGCTGAAGCTTTCTTT.

This chain's CDR3 is CASSHRGRAGELFF. The CDR3 DNA follows: TGTGCCAGCAGTCACCGCGGACGCGCCGGGGAGCTGTTTTTT. The gene calls are TRBV6-5 and TRBJ2-2; D gene unclear. V lost 5 bases, J lost 6 bases, and 13 bases lay in between. The V gene's germline CDR1 is MNHEY and CDR2 SVGAGI. This CDR3 spans 14 amino acids.

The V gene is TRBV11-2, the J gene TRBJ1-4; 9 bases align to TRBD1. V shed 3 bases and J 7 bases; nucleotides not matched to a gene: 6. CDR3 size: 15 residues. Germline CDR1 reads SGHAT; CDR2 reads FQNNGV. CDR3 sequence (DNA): TGTGCCAGCAGCTTGTCGACAGGGGGAAGTGAAAAACTGTTTTTT. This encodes CASSLSTGGSEKLFF.

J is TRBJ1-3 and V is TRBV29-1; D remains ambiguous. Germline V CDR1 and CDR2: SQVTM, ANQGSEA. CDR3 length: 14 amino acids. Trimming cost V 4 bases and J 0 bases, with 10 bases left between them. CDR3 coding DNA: TGCAGCGTTGGTAGCGTCAGCTCTGGAAACACCATATATTTT. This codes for CSVGSVSSGNTIYF.

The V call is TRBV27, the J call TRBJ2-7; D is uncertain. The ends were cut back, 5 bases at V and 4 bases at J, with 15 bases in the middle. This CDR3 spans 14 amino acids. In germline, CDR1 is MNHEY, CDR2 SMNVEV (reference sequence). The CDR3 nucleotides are TGTGCCAGCAGTCTAAATCTCCTGTCGTACGAGCAGTACTTC. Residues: CASSLNLLSYEQYF.

The CDR3 loop reads CASSWGQSRAFF. CDR3 sequence (DNA): TGTGCCAGCAGTTGGGGACAGAGCCGAGCTTTCTTT. The chain uses TRBV27 and TRBJ1-1; 7 bases map to TRBD1. The CDR3 is 12 amino acids. J lost 10 bases, V lost 4 bases, and 6 bases had no gene match. Germline values: CDR1 MNHEY, CDR2 SMNVEV (reference sequence).